These 31 T cell receptor beta chains share one sample of origin, sequenced in a study of control samples from healthy donors and cancer patients. Produced via immunoSEQ multiplex PCR; TCRdb's table is partial and in-frame only. Found here are under 55,000 clones, 75% to 85% of them singletons; the top ten hold around 10%. The sample taken for sequencing was blood. The receptors derive from a man aged 65 to 79 in good health.

This clone is classed as medium-sized. DNA of the CDR3: TGTGCCAGCAGCCCCGGTTTAGCTGACGAGCAGTACTTC. It specifies CASSPGLADEQYF. The J gene is TRBJ2-7, the V gene TRBV7-2; no definite D call. Germline values: CDR1 SGHTA, CDR2 FQGNSA. Trimming took 5 bases from V and 5 from J, leaving 13 bases between them. This CDR3 spans 13 amino acids. The full variable domain, completed using reference TRBV7-2 and TRBJ2-7, is GAGVSQSPSNKVTEKGKDVELRCDPISGHTALYWYRQSLGQGLEFLIYFQGNSAPDKSGLPSDRFSAERTGGSVSTLTIQRTQQEDSAVYLCASSPGLADEQYFGPGTRLTVT.

Only one count was recorded for this clone. This chain joins TRBV28 and TRBJ1-3; D is unresolved. Trimming removed 1 base at V and 8 bases at J, with 3 bases between. This CDR3 is 11 amino acids long. The V gene's germline CDR1 is MDHEN and CDR2 SYDVKM. This chain's CDR3 is CASSLLDTIYF. In nucleotides, the CDR3 is TGTGCCAGCAGTTTATTAGACACCATATATTTT.

The V and J genes are TRBV5-1 and TRBJ1-1; TRBD1 is a possible D gene (6 bases). The CDR3 extends over 14 amino acids. V was cut by 0 bases and J by 5 bases, with 11 bases left in between. In germline, CDR1 is SGHRS, CDR2 YFSETQ. The CDR3 region is CASSLAAGVTEAFF. The CDR3 DNA is TGCGCCAGCAGCTTGGCGGCAGGGGTAACTGAAGCTTTCTTT.

The sample holds a few counts of this clone. V gene TRBV19 combines with J gene TRBJ1-5; no clear D gene. The germline gives CDR1 LNHDA, CDR2 SQIVND (reference sequence). This CDR3 comprises 16 residues. Trimming left V 1 base short and J 5 bases short, with 15 bases between. CDR3 coding DNA: TGTGCCAGTAGTATAGTGAGGTCGGTGGGATATCAGCCCCAGCATTTT. Amino acids: CASSIVRSVGYQPQHF.

The V gene is TRBV6-2 or TRBV6-3, the J gene TRBJ1-6, with 9 nucleotides matching TRBD1. Germline V lookup: CDR1 MNHEY, CDR2 SVGEGT. Losses at the gene ends were 6 bases for V and 0 bases for J; bases not matched to a gene: 9. This CDR3 is built from 18 residues. The CDR3 sequence: CASSPSGTGSSYNSPLHF. Here the CDR3 DNA reads TGTGCCAGCAGCCCCTCCGGGACAGGGAGCTCCTATAATTCACCCCTCCACTTT.

Worth noting for this clone: Other DNA variants within this sample encode the same CDR3. V usage is TRBV2 and J usage is TRBJ2-5; D is undetermined. With 1 base removed from V and 5 bases from J, the gap between germline ends came to 5 bases. The CDR3 consists of 12 residues. The germline gives CDR1 SNHLY, CDR2 FYNNEI. The CDR3 DNA is TGTGCCAGCAGTGAAGGGCGGGAGACCCAGTACTTC. Translated, it gives CASSEGRETQYF.

This clone turned up a few times. V and J are TRBV29-1 and TRBJ1-2; D is unclear. The CDR3 runs 12 residues. Trimming cost V 3 bases and J 8 bases, with 13 bases left between them. Germline CDR1 SQVTM, CDR2 ANQGSEA. As DNA, the CDR3 is TGCAGCGTTGATTCGCTGGGAGTAGGCTACACCTTC. Its translation: CSVDSLGVGYTF. Full variable domain (rest looked up from reference TRBV29-1 and TRBJ1-2): SAVISQKPSRDICQRGTSLTIQCQVDSQVTMMFWYRQQPGQSLTLIATANQGSEATYESGFVIDKFPISRPNLTFSTLTVSNMSPEDSSIYLCSVDSLGVGYTFGSGTRLTVV.

V and J are TRBV6-5 and TRBJ1-6; 7 nucleotides agree with TRBD1. With 2 bases clipped from V and 9 bases from J, the junction kept 7 bases outside the gene matches. Germline-derived CDR1 and CDR2 are MNHEY and SVGAGI. This CDR3 spans 15 amino acids. The CDR3 region is CASSYDRAPLSPLHF. The CDR3 nucleotides read TGTGCCAGCAGTTACGACAGGGCTCCACTTTCACCCCTCCACTTT.

The chain combines TRBV25-1 with TRBJ1-3; the D is unclear. V dropped 3 bases and J dropped 0 bases, with 9 bases sitting between them. The CDR3 has 15 residues. Germline CDR1 reads MGHDK; CDR2 reads SYGVNS. CDR3 nucleotide sequence: TGTGCCAGCAGTGAGGAAGACTACTCTGGAAACACCATATATTTT. Its protein is CASSEEDYSGNTIYF.

This clone has a handful of counts. CDR3 in amino acids: CASSQTGTARGTDTQYF. CDR3 nucleotide sequence: TGCGCCAGCAGCCAAACGGGGACTGCCAGGGGCACAGATACGCAGTATTTT. V and J are TRBV4-1 and TRBJ2-3; D possibly corresponds to TRBD2 (6 bases). The V end was cut by 2 bases, the J end by 1 base, with 16 bases between. Germline V CDR1 and CDR2: MGHRA, YSYEKL. CDR3 length equals 17 residues.

V and J are TRBV5-1 and TRBJ2-5; TRBD1 aligns across 11 bases. The CDR3 length is 17 residues. Germline CDR1 reads SGHRS; CDR2 reads YFSETQ. Trimming removed 0 bases from V and 1 base from J; junction bases left unmatched: 5. The CDR3: CASSLGGTGGVQETQYF. DNA for the CDR3: TGCGCCAGCAGCTTGGGTGGGACAGGGGGAGTCCAAGAGACCCAGTACTTC.

The chain employs TRBV12-3 or TRBV12-4 and TRBJ2-7, with D unresolved. The CDR3 is 10 amino acids. V was trimmed by 5 bases and J by 3 bases, leaving 2 bases between them. In nucleotides, the CDR3 is TGTGCCAGCAGTAGCTACGAGCAGTACTTC. This translates into CASSSYEQYF.

This clone was detected only once. The V gene is TRBV24-1, the J gene TRBJ2-5; the D gene is possibly TRBD1 (6 bases). The CDR3 runs 16 residues. In germline, CDR1 is KGHDR, CDR2 SFDVKD. V lost 0 bases to trimming and J lost 5 bases, with 15 bases between them. The CDR3 region has the DNA TGTGCCACCAGTGATTTGCGAGGCAGGGGTGTGGAGACCCAGTACTTC. Its protein product is CATSDLRGRGVETQYF.

V gene TRBV7-9 combines with J gene TRBJ2-5; 11 bases align to TRBD2. This CDR3 contains 16 residues. The germline V gene encodes CDR1 SEHNR and CDR2 FQNEAQ (reference sequence). The V and J ends lost 0 bases and 5 bases, in that order; junction bases with no gene match: 5. The CDR3 DNA sequence: TGTGCCAGCAGCTTAGCCAGGGGACTAGCGGTTGAGACCCAGTACTTC. This translates into CASSLARGLAVETQYF.

The genes are TRBV5-4 and TRBJ2-5; 7 nucleotides align to TRBD2. Trimming removed 3 bases from V and 5 bases from J; junction bases left unmatched: 7. This CDR3 has 14 residues. Germline lookup yields CDR1 SGHNT and CDR2 YYREEE (reference sequence). Written as DNA, the CDR3 is TGTGCCAGCAGCTCTAGGACTAGTGGTGAGACCCAGTACTTC. It codes for CASSSRTSGETQYF. Using reference TRBV5-4 and TRBJ2-5 for the parts outside the CDR3, the full variable domain is ETGVTQSPTHLIKTRGQQVTLRCSSQSGHNTVSWYQQALGQGPQFIFQYYREEENGRGNFPPRFSGLQFPNYSSELNVNALELDDSALYLCASSSRTSGETQYFGPGTRLLVL.

This clone was picked up one time. J is TRBJ2-7 and V is TRBV18, with D perhaps matching TRBD1 or TRBD2 (5 bases each). The CDR3 is 16 residues long. Germline V CDR1 and CDR2: KGHSH, LQKENI. With 4 bases removed from V and 0 bases from J, the gap between germline ends came to 16 bases. The CDR3 DNA follows: TGTGCCAGCTCACAGACCCAGGGAGCTCCCTCCTACGAGCAGTACTTC. Translation: CASSQTQGAPSYEQYF.

J is TRBJ1-3 and V is TRBV3-1 (or the pseudogene TRBV3-2), with D unresolved. V was cut by 3 bases and J by 4 bases, with 7 bases left in between. CDR3 size: 13 residues. The germline CDR1 and CDR2 sequences are LGHDT and YNNKEL (reference sequence). CDR3 sequence: CASSQLQGNTIYF. For the CDR3, the DNA is TGTGCCAGCAGCCAGCTGCAGGGAAACACCATATATTTT.

This chain links TRBV18 with TRBJ1-4, with 8 bases lining up with TRBD1. The junction had 6 bases not matched to a gene; V was cut back by 4 bases and J by 5 bases. Germline CDR1 reads KGHSH; CDR2 reads LQKENI. The CDR3 covers 15 residues. The CDR3 region is CASSQGQGRNEKLFF. CDR3 DNA sequence: TGTGCCAGCTCACAAGGACAGGGCAGGAATGAAAAACTGTTTTTT.

The gene calls are TRBV7-9 and TRBJ2-4; 7 bases are a match to TRBD2. CDR1 is SEHNR and CDR2 is FQNEAQ in the germline V gene (reference sequence). The trim removed 3 bases at V and 6 bases at J, leaving 5 bases unmatched. CDR3 size: 14 residues. CDR3 sequence: CASSLGGTGNIQYF. CDR3 in DNA: TGTGCCAGCAGCTTGGGAGGGACGGGAAACATTCAGTACTTC.

The rearrangement links TRBV7-2 to TRBJ2-3; D is ambiguous. Germline CDR1 reads SGHTA; CDR2 reads FQGNSA. Between the trimmed V and J ends, which lost 4 bases and 5 bases, there was a span of 10 bases. The CDR3 has 13 amino acids. CDR3 protein: CASSSLVGDTQYF. CDR3 in DNA: TGTGCCAGCAGCTCCCTAGTGGGAGATACGCAGTATTTT.

This clone turned up a few times. The same CDR3 is also encoded by other DNA sequences in this sample. This rearrangement joins TRBV2 to TRBJ1-5; no reliable D call. Germline V gene lookup returns CDR1 SNHLY and CDR2 FYNNEI. Trimming removed 5 bases from V and 0 bases from J, with 5 bases in between. This CDR3 contains 13 residues. The CDR3 DNA reads TGTGCCAGCAGTCCGAATAGCAATCAGCCCCAGCATTTT. Translation: CASSPNSNQPQHF.

V usage is TRBV6-5 and J usage is TRBJ2-1; 8 nucleotides align to TRBD2. The V segment lost 6 bases and the J segment 5 bases; nucleotides outside the gene matches: 9. CDR3 length equals 15 residues. Germline lookup yields CDR1 MNHEY and CDR2 SVGAGI. CDR3 nucleotide sequence: TGTGCCAGCAGCTTAATAGCGGGATTTAACAATGAGCAGTTCTTC. This codes for CASSLIAGFNNEQFF.

This clone was seen once. The chain joins TRBV18 to TRBJ1-4; D not certain. Germline CDR1 KGHSH, CDR2 LQKENI. The CDR3 loop spans 14 amino acids. With 4 bases removed from V and 2 bases from J, the gap between germline ends came to 8 bases. The CDR3 nucleotides read TGTGCCAGCTCACTCCATGCTACTAATGAAAAACTGTTTTTT. It specifies CASSLHATNEKLFF.

The gene calls are TRBV4-1 and TRBJ2-7; the match to TRBD2 covers 10 bases. The germline V gene encodes CDR1 MGHRA and CDR2 YSYEKL. The V and J ends lost 3 bases and 3 bases, in that order; junction bases with no gene match: 8. CDR3 length: 16 amino acids. The CDR3 region is CASSQLLAGSDYEQYF. Written as DNA, the CDR3 is TGCGCCAGCAGCCAGCTACTAGCGGGATCGGACTACGAGCAGTACTTC.

The chain is built from TRBV12-3 or TRBV12-4 and TRBJ2-2; D not certain. The CDR3 is made up of 12 amino acids. Trimming removed 6 bases at V and 2 bases at J, with 4 bases between. The CDR3 nucleotides are TGTGCCAGCAGAGTAAACACCGGGGAGCTGTTTTTT. Its protein product is CASRVNTGELFF.

The V gene is TRBV28, the J gene TRBJ2-1; 10 bases map to TRBD2. This CDR3 has 15 residues. Germline assignment: CDR1 MDHEN and CDR2 SYDVKM. J gave up 8 bases and V 3 bases, and 7 bases lay outside the gene matches. Written as DNA, the CDR3 is TGTGCCAGCAGTTTCGCTAGCGGGGGCCTGTATGAGCAGTTCTTC. Protein: CASSFASGGLYEQFF. The full variable domain, rest sourced from reference TRBV28 and TRBJ2-1, is DVKVTQSSRYLVKRTGEKVFLECVQDMDHENMFWYRQDPGLGLRLIYFSYDVKMKEKGDIPEGYSVSREKKERFSLILESASTNQTSMYLCASSFASGGLYEQFFGPGTRLTVL.

This chain uses TRBV7-9 with TRBJ1-4; unclear D gene. The CDR3 contains 15 residues. Trimming shortened V by 1 base and J by 5 bases, and 11 bases separated the two germline ends. CDR1 and CDR2 from the germline V gene are SEHNR and FQNEAQ (reference sequence). CDR3 nucleotide sequence: TGTGCCAGCAGCTTAGTTGGCCGCTGGAATGAAAAACTGTTTTTT. Translated: CASSLVGRWNEKLFF.

This chain uses TRBV29-1 with TRBJ1-5, with TRBD1 as a possible D gene (5 bases). V lost 5 bases and J lost 0, with 14 bases in between. Germline-derived CDR1 and CDR2 are SQVTM and ANQGSEA. The CDR3 extends over 15 amino acids. CDR3: CSVRDGVYSNQPQHF. CDR3 coding DNA: TGCAGCGTTAGGGACGGAGTTTATAGCAATCAGCCCCAGCATTTT.

This chain connects TRBV3-1 (or the pseudogene TRBV3-2) to TRBJ2-2, with 9 bases aligning to TRBD1. The trim removed 2 bases at V and 11 bases at J, leaving 12 bases unmatched. The CDR3 has 16 residues. Germline CDR1 is LGHDT and CDR2 is YNNKEL (reference sequence). The DNA for the CDR3 is TGTGCCAGCAGCCAACCTTACAGGGGGCGAGGCGTCGAGCTGTTTTTT. Its protein product is CASSQPYRGRGVELFF.

The chain recombines TRBV4-1 with TRBJ2-7; possible D gene TRBD1, 5 bases. The germline V gene has CDR1 MGHRA and CDR2 YSYEKL. This CDR3 contains 17 residues. V lost 4 bases, J lost 2 bases, and 21 bases lay in between. The CDR3 region has the DNA TGCGCCAGCAGCCGCCTCGCGATGCTAAGCAGGGCCTACGAGCAGTACTTC. Protein: CASSRLAMLSRAYEQYF.

The chain carries TRBV6-1 and TRBJ1-5; perhaps TRBD1 as D (5 bases). Trimming shortened V by 2 bases and J by 12 bases, and 11 bases separated the two germline ends. CDR1 MNHNS and CDR2 SASEGT come from the germline V gene. This CDR3 contains 12 residues. The DNA of the CDR3 is TGTGCCAGCAGTGAACAGGGTATGGACCAGCATTTT. Translated, it gives CASSEQGMDQHF.